This entry lists 23 T cell receptor beta chains sequenced from one sample in a study of blood T cell repertoires in COVID-19. Sequencing used immunoSEQ multiplex PCR; TCRdb keeps in-frame clones, though not all of them. The table has roughly 89,000 clones, more than 80% seen once. What was sequenced was peripheral blood. The receptors were sampled from a woman aged 65 to 85 with acute or convalescent COVID-19.

The V call is TRBV7-2, the J call TRBJ1-2; 8 bases fit TRBD1. V gave up 1 base and J gave up 9 bases; unmatched junction bases: 4. The CDR3 totals 13 residues. CDR1 SGHTA and CDR2 FQGNSA come from the germline V gene. For the CDR3, the DNA is TGTGCCAGCAGCTTAGGACAGGGGAGGAGCTACACCTTC. Encoded protein: CASSLGQGRSYTF.

The chain uses TRBV6-5 and TRBJ1-1, with TRBD1 matching over 8 bases. Germline lookup yields CDR1 MNHEY and CDR2 SVGAGI. V dropped 6 bases and J dropped 4; count of bases not matched to a gene: 4. The CDR3 length is 13 residues. CDR3 protein: CASSRQGSTEAFF. DNA of the CDR3: TGTGCCAGCAGCCGACAGGGGTCCACTGAAGCTTTCTTT.

This chain joins TRBV19 and TRBJ2-1; D gene uncertain. The CDR3 sequence is 13 residues long. V dropped 4 bases and J dropped 8 bases, with 12 bases sitting between them. From germline, CDR1 is LNHDA and CDR2 SQIVND (reference sequence). DNA of the CDR3: TGTGCCAGTAGTAGGCAGGCCTCGGATGAGCAGTTCTTC. This sequence encodes CASSRQASDEQFF. Complete variable domain (other parts from reference TRBV19 and TRBJ2-1): DGGITQSPKYLFRKEGQNVTLSCEQNLNHDAMYWYRQDPGQGLRLIYYSQIVNDFQKGDIAEGYSVSREKKESFPLTVTSAQKNPTAFYLCASSRQASDEQFFGPGTRLTVL.

For the CDR3, the DNA is TGTGCCAGCCGTCCGTACCTCGGGGGGGGCCAAGGCTACACCTTC. Protein product: CASRPYLGGGQGYTF. The J gene is TRBJ1-2, the V gene TRBV27, with D perhaps TRBD1 (6 bases). V was cut by 8 bases and J by 8 bases, with 24 bases left in between. This CDR3 has 15 amino acids. Germline CDR1 reads MNHEY; CDR2 reads SMNVEV (reference sequence).

CDR3 region: CASSVGTEQETQYF. The CDR3 DNA follows: TGTGCCAGTAGTGTTGGGACAGAACAAGAGACCCAGTACTTC. The chain recombines TRBV19 with TRBJ2-5; 7 bases align to TRBD1. Unmatched junction bases numbered 5, after V lost 5 bases and J lost 2 bases. The CDR3 runs 14 residues. Germline V gives CDR1 LNHDA, CDR2 SQIVND (reference sequence).

The genes are TRBV7-9 and TRBJ1-6; D remains ambiguous. Germline lookup yields CDR1 SEHNR and CDR2 FQNEAQ (reference sequence). Deletions cut 6 bases from V and 8 bases from J, with 17 bases between. The CDR3 has 15 amino acids. CDR3 sequence reads: CASSGDWGAYSPLHF. In nucleotides, the CDR3 is TGTGCCAGCAGTGGGGATTGGGGAGCTTATTCACCCCTCCACTTT.

The chain has TRBV2 and TRBJ2-3; a weak D match, TRBD1 (6 bases). Germline CDR1 reads SNHLY; CDR2 reads FYNNEI. V was cut by 4 bases and J by 0 bases, with 11 bases left in between. CDR3 length equals 15 residues. CDR3 sequence (DNA): TGTGCCAGCAGTGCCTGGACAGCTAGCACAGATACGCAGTATTTT. Its translation is CASSAWTASTDTQYF.

The rearrangement joins TRBV2 to TRBJ2-1; 7 nucleotides align to TRBD2. The V gene's germline CDR1 is SNHLY and CDR2 FYNNEI. CDR3 length: 17 residues. With 5 bases clipped from V and 15 bases from J, the junction kept 25 bases outside the gene matches. The CDR3 DNA reads TGTGCCAGCAGTAGAGAGGTTGTAGCGGGTGGATTGGGCGAGGGGTTCTTC. Translating gives CASSREVVAGGLGEGFF.

This clone occurred a few times. CDR3 coding DNA: TGCAGTGCTAGTCACGGGGGAAGCGGCTACACCTTC. This gives the protein CSASHGGSGYTF. This rearrangement joins TRBV20-1 to TRBJ1-2; D may be TRBD1 (5 bases). Trimming cost V 3 bases and J 8 bases, with 13 bases left between them. This CDR3 contains 12 residues. The germline CDR1 and CDR2 sequences are DFQATT and SNEGSKA (reference sequence).

The V and J genes are TRBV6-4 and TRBJ1-5; the D gene is possibly TRBD1 (6 bases). V shed 3 bases and J shed 6 bases, with 9 bases lying between them. The CDR3 extends over 13 amino acids. Germline CDR1 MRHNA, CDR2 SNTAGT. The CDR3 sequence: CASSEGAFQPQHF. CDR3 coding DNA: TGTGCCAGCAGTGAGGGGGCGTTTCAGCCCCAGCATTTT.

The chain's CDR3 is CASSSGLAGAQETQYF. CDR3 in DNA: TGCGCCAGCAGCTCGGGTCTAGCGGGAGCTCAAGAGACCCAGTACTTC. The chain links TRBV5-1 to TRBJ2-5; 10 bases are shared with TRBD2. V shed 3 bases, J shed 2 bases, and the junction held 7 bases outside the gene matches. Per the germline V gene, CDR1 is SGHRS and CDR2 is YFSETQ. The CDR3 has 16 residues.

This sequence joins TRBV10-3 and TRBJ2-7; 10 bases line up with TRBD1. The CDR3 consists of 14 residues. The germline V gene encodes CDR1 ENHRY and CDR2 SYGVKD. Losses at the gene ends were 2 bases for V and 7 bases for J; bases not matched to a gene: 5. The CDR3 region has the DNA TGTGCCATCAGTGAGGGGACAGGGGTCCAAGAGCAGTACTTC. Translated, it gives CAISEGTGVQEQYF.

This chain joins TRBV28 and TRBJ2-3; 8 nucleotides line up with TRBD1. With V trimmed by 1 base and J by 2 bases, 5 bases remained unmatched. Germline V gene sequence: CDR1 MDHEN, CDR2 SYDVKM. CDR3 length: 16 residues. CDR3 nucleotides: TGTGCCAGCAGTTTATATCGGACAGGGAACACAGATACGCAGTATTTT. This translates into CASSLYRTGNTDTQYF.

J is TRBJ1-2 and V is TRBV2; TRBD1 aligns across 10 bases. Germline V gives CDR1 SNHLY, CDR2 FYNNEI. V gave up 7 bases and J gave up 0 bases; unmatched junction bases: 5. The CDR3 runs 15 residues. The CDR3 loop reads CASTLGTGANYGYTF. CDR3 DNA sequence: TGTGCCAGCACTCTTGGGACAGGGGCTAACTATGGCTACACCTTC.

This chain connects TRBV27 to TRBJ1-2; the match to TRBD1 covers 11 bases. Germline lookup yields CDR1 MNHEY and CDR2 SMNVEV (reference sequence). V shed 6 bases, J shed 4 bases, and the junction held 4 bases outside the gene matches. CDR3 length: 14 amino acids. CDR3 coding DNA: TGTGCCAGCAGCAGGACAGGGGGCGCCTATGGCTACACCTTC. It translates to CASSRTGGAYGYTF.

The chain links TRBV2 to TRBJ2-2; no definite D call. CDR3 size: 15 residues. Trimming removed 0 bases from V and 2 bases from J, with 7 bases in between. Germline V gene data show CDR1 as SNHLY and CDR2 as FYNNEI. CDR3 sequence: CASSEAGGNTGELFF. For the CDR3, the DNA is TGTGCCAGCAGTGAAGCCGGCGGCAACACCGGGGAGCTGTTTTTT.

A few counts support this clone. The chain recombines TRBV24-1 with TRBJ2-3, with a tentative D call TRBD2 (6 bases). CDR3 size: 15 residues. The V gene lost 5 bases and the J gene lost 3 bases, with 14 bases spanning the gap. CDR1 is KGHDR, CDR2 SFDVKD, per germline. For the CDR3, the DNA is TGTGCCACCAGTGTCCCCGGACTACCTACAGATACGCAGTATTTT. It is translated as CATSVPGLPTDTQYF.

This chain joins TRBV30 and TRBJ1-6, with D uncertain. The CDR3 loop spans 14 amino acids. Per the germline V gene, CDR1 is GTSNPN and CDR2 is SVGIG (reference sequence). The V end lost 4 bases, the J end lost 7 bases, and 14 bases lay between the germline ends. CDR3 nucleotide sequence: TGTGCCTGGACGGTCCACGGTTTAAATTCACCCCTCCACTTT. Protein product: CAWTVHGLNSPLHF.

The chain uses TRBV19 and TRBJ2-3; 7 positions match TRBD2. CDR3 length: 14 residues. The germline CDR1 and CDR2 sequences are LNHDA and SQIVND (reference sequence). Trimming at V came to 5 bases and at J to 6 bases, leaving 8 bases not matched to a gene. The CDR3 protein is CASSLRGRGDTQYF. CDR3 DNA sequence: TGTGCCAGTAGTCTGCGCGGGAGAGGCGATACGCAGTATTTT.

V and J are TRBV29-1 and TRBJ2-1; 7 bases align to TRBD1. There are 13 residues in the CDR3. From germline, CDR1 is SQVTM and CDR2 ANQGSEA. V was clipped by 7 bases and J by 2 bases; unmatched bases: 5. This CDR3 is CSATGTAYNEQFF. DNA of the CDR3: TGCAGCGCCACCGGGACAGCCTACAATGAGCAGTTCTTC.

This chain connects TRBV2 to TRBJ1-4, with D tentatively TRBD1 (6 bases). V was shortened by 5 bases and J by 3 bases, with 16 bases between the two germline ends. Germline V gives CDR1 SNHLY, CDR2 FYNNEI. The length of the CDR3 is 16 residues. The CDR3 is CASSLPQGRSNEKLFF. CDR3 sequence (DNA): TGTGCCAGCAGTCTACCTCAGGGGAGATCTAATGAAAAACTGTTTTTT.

This clone was recorded a few times. The chain is built from TRBV9 and TRBJ2-7; 8 bases are a match to TRBD2. V trimming: 0 bases; J trimming: 3 bases; junction bases outside the gene matches: 5. The germline V gene encodes CDR1 SGDLS and CDR2 YYNGEE. The CDR3 totals 15 residues. CDR3 region: CASSVAPTSGYEQYF. In DNA, the CDR3 is TGTGCCAGCAGCGTAGCTCCAACTAGCGGCTACGAGCAGTACTTC.

This clone occurred once. The chain carries TRBV5-1 and TRBJ2-2; TRBD1 matches at 9 bases. From germline, CDR1 is SGHRS and CDR2 YFSETQ. CDR3 length equals 16 residues. J was trimmed by 1 base and V by 5 bases; bases with no gene match: 6. The CDR3 sequence is CASSPLGQGNTGELFF. As DNA, the CDR3 is TGCGCCAGCAGTCCTTTGGGACAGGGGAACACCGGGGAGCTGTTTTTT.